Listed here are 16 T cell receptor beta chains from one sample, sequenced in a study of T cell repertoires in cytomegalovirus infection. TCRdb re-analysed the reads in MiXCR, keeping a single row per CDR3 protein. The sample shows 830,000 or so distinct CDR3 sequences, about 30% of them seen only once. For these receptors, no antigen is known. This sample comprised cultured CD8+ T cells from PBMCs, obtained from culture after CMV antigen stimulation. The receptors derive from a human donor in good health (CMV status not recorded). Some clones in this sample may be carry-over from other donors' samples.

The CDR3 nucleotides are TGCAGCGTTGAAGCGTTGGGACCGCAAATATCCTACGAGCAGTACTTC. This encodes CSVEALGPQISYEQYF. The rearrangement uses TRBV29-1 and TRBJ2-7; D is perhaps TRBD1 or TRBD2 (5 bases each). Germline CDR1 is SQVTM and CDR2 is ANQGSEA. There are 16 residues in the CDR3. Trimming cost V 1 base and J 1 base, with 17 bases left between them.

CDR3 in DNA: TGCAGTGCTAGCGACAGGGGGGCCGGGGAGACCCAGTACTTC. Translated, it gives CSASDRGAGETQYF. V and J are TRBV20-1 and TRBJ2-5, with TRBD1 identical over 9 bases. CDR1 DFQATT and CDR2 SNEGSKA come from the germline V gene (reference sequence). The V segment lost 3 bases and the J segment 5 bases; nucleotides outside the gene matches: 7. The CDR3 consists of 14 residues.

This clonotype has a count of ten or more. The CDR3 nucleotides read TGTGCCAGCAGCACAGGGACCTACGAGCAGTACGTC. It translates to CASSTGTYEQYV. The genes are TRBV12-3 or TRBV12-4 and TRBJ2-7; D is perhaps TRBD1 (6 bases). The ends were cut back, 6 bases at V and 2 bases at J, with 8 bases in the middle. The CDR3 spans 12 residues.

This clonotype appeared many times. The chain has TRBV27 and TRBJ1-1; D gene ambiguous. The V end lost 3 bases, the J end lost 2 bases, and 10 bases lay between the germline ends. CDR1 is MNHEY and CDR2 is SMNVEV in the germline V gene (reference sequence). The CDR3 totals 14 residues. The DNA for the CDR3 is TGTGCCAGCAGTTTTAGGCCGGGAAACACTGAAGCTTTCTTT. It translates to CASSFRPGNTEAFF.

The sample holds a few counts of this clonotype. The J gene is TRBJ2-5, the V gene TRBV6-2 or TRBV6-3; D might be TRBD1 (6 bases). CDR1 and CDR2 from the germline V gene are MNHEY and SVGEGT. V lost 0 bases to trimming and J lost 2 bases, with 10 bases between them. The CDR3 sequence is 15 residues long. For the CDR3, the DNA is TGTGCCAGCAGTTACTCGTTGGGGACACAAGAGACCCAGTACTTC. Its protein is CASSYSLGTQETQYF.

This clonotype was counted a few times. The junction does not match germline at one end; this may be a read error. The V call is TRBV7-6, the J call TRBJ1-5, with D perhaps matching TRBD1 (5 bases). Germline V gene sequence: CDR1 SGHVS, CDR2 FNYEAQ. This CDR3 spans 12 amino acids. CDR3 nucleotides: TGTGCCAGCAGCCTAGAGTACGGGGCCCTCAATTTT. This codes for CASSLEYGALNF.

A few counts support this clonotype. The chain combines TRBV5-5 with TRBJ2-5, with 10 bases matching TRBD1. The J segment lost 1 base and the V segment lost 3 bases, leaving 0 bases of the junction unmatched. This CDR3 has 14 residues. The germline V gene has CDR1 SGHKS and CDR2 YYEKEE (reference sequence). The DNA of the CDR3 is TGTGCCAGCAGCTGGGACAGGGGCCAAGAGACCCAGTACTTC. Translation: CASSWDRGQETQYF.

The V and J genes are TRBV5-6 and TRBJ2-5; D possibly corresponds to TRBD2 (5 bases). There are 17 residues in the CDR3. V lost 2 bases and J 1 base, leaving 18 bases between the germline ends. Germline CDR1 and CDR2: SGHDT and YYEEEE. CDR3 in amino acids: CASSFGFGGRPQETQYF. The DNA for the CDR3 is TGTGCCAGCAGCTTTGGTTTCGGCGGGCGACCCCAAGAGACCCAGTACTTC.

This chain uses TRBV7-2 with TRBJ1-5; no reliable D call. CDR1 SGHTA and CDR2 FQGNSA come from the germline V gene. The CDR3 contains 14 residues. Trimming cost V 4 bases and J 3 bases, with 10 bases left between them. For the CDR3, the DNA is TGTGCCAGCAGCTCAAACAGCTTCAATCAGCCCCAGCATTTT. It codes for CASSSNSFNQPQHF. The whole variable domain, filled in from reference TRBV7-2 and TRBJ1-5, reads GAGVSQSPSNKVTEKGKDVELRCDPISGHTALYWYRQSLGQGLEFLIYFQGNSAPDKSGLPSDRFSAERTGGSVSTLTIQRTQQEDSAVYLCASSSNSFNQPQHFGDGTRLSIL.

This clonotype was counted between two and nine times. The J gene is TRBJ1-2, the V gene TRBV9; tentatively, D is TRBD1 (5 bases). This CDR3 is built from 13 residues. The germline CDR1 and CDR2 sequences are SGDLS and YYNGEE. The ends were cut back, 4 bases at V and 2 bases at J, with 9 bases in the middle. CDR3 sequence (DNA): TGTGCCAGCAGCCGGGACGCCAACTATGGCTACACCTTC. Translation gives CASSRDANYGYTF.

The rearrangement uses TRBV10-3 and TRBJ2-3, with D tentatively TRBD2 (6 bases). The CDR3 loop spans 15 amino acids. V shed 6 bases and J shed 2 bases, with 15 bases lying between them. Per germline, CDR1 ENHRY and CDR2 SYGVKD. The CDR3 bases are TGTGCCATCAGCAAAGCGGGTGAGGCCACAGATACGCAGTATTTT. It is translated as CAISKAGEATDTQYF.

The chain couples TRBV20-1 to TRBJ2-3; D not resolved. The ends were cut back, 2 bases at V and 5 bases at J, with 5 bases in the middle. CDR3 length: 11 amino acids. CDR1 is DFQATT and CDR2 is SNEGSKA in the germline V gene (reference sequence). CDR3: CSARSLDTQYF. In nucleotides, the CDR3 is TGCAGTGCTAGAAGTCTAGATACGCAGTATTTT.

The chain recombines TRBV19 with TRBJ1-1; possible D gene TRBD1, 5 bases. CDR3 length: 11 amino acids. V was pared by 6 bases and J by 7 bases, with 9 bases between. Germline V gene data show CDR1 as LNHDA and CDR2 as SQIVND (reference sequence). The CDR3 region has the DNA TGTGCCAGTAGCCGGGGCTTTGAAGCTTTCTTT. It codes for CASSRGFEAFF.

This clonotype was detected only a few times. The V and J genes are TRBV6-1 and TRBJ2-3; 8 nucleotides match TRBD2. The V gene's germline CDR1 is MNHNS and CDR2 SASEGT. The trim removed 10 bases at V and 3 bases at J, leaving 9 bases unmatched. The CDR3 covers 14 residues. As DNA, the CDR3 is TGTGCCATCATCCGGGGGGGCCCAACAGATACGCAGTATTTT. Residues: CAIIRGGPTDTQYF.

The rearrangement links TRBV18 to TRBJ1-5, with 7 bases lining up with TRBD1. This CDR3 has 15 amino acids. CDR1 is KGHSH, CDR2 LQKENI, per germline. V was pared by 6 bases and J by 2 bases, with 7 bases of the junction left unmatched. This chain's CDR3 is CASSLDDRGNQPQHF. CDR3 in DNA: TGTGCCAGCTCCCTCGATGACAGGGGCAATCAGCCCCAGCATTTT.

The chain recombines TRBV6-5 with TRBJ2-7; possible D gene TRBD1, 6 bases. CDR3 length: 16 amino acids. Germline CDR1 is MNHEY and CDR2 is SVGAGI. V was clipped by 0 bases and J by 2 bases, with 14 bases between them. The DNA of the CDR3 is TGTGCCAGCAGTTACTCGATGGACAGTATGACCTACGAGCAGTACGTC. This gives the protein CASSYSMDSMTYEQYV.